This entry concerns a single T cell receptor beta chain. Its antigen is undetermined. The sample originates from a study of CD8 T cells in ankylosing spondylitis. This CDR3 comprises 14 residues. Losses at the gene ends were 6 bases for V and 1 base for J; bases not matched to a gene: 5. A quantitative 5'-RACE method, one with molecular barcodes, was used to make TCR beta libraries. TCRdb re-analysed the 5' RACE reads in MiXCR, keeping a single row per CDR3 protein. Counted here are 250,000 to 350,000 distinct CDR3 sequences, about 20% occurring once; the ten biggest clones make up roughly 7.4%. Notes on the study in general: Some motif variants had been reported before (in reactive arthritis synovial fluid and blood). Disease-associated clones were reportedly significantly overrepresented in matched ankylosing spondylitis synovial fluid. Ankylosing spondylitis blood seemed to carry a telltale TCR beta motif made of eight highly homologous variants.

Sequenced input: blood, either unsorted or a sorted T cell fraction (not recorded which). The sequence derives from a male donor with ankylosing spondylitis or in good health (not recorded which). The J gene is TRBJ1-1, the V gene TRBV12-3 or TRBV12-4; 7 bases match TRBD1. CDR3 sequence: CASSVRTGNTEAFF. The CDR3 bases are TGTGCCAGCAGCGTCAGGACAGGGAACACTGAAGCTTTCTTT.